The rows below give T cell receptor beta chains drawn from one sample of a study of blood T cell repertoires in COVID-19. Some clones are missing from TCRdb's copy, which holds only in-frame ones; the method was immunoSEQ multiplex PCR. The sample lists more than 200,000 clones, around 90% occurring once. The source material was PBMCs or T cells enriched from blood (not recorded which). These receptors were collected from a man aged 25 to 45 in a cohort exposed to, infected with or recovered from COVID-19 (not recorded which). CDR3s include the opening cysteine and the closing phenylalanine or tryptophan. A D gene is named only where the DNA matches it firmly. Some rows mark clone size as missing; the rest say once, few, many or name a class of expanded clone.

cdr3_aa: CASRGDRGGETQYF; cdr3_nt: TGTGCCAGCAGAGGGGACAGGGGAGGGGAGACCCAGTACTTC; v_call: TRBV28; d_call: TRBD1; j_call: TRBJ2-5; clone_size: -
cdr3_aa: CASSLVMGQGAWGYTF; cdr3_nt: TGCGCCAGCAGCTTGGTGATGGGACAGGGGGCGTGGGGCTACACCTTC; v_call: TRBV5-1; d_call: TRBD1; j_call: TRBJ1-2; clone_size: -
cdr3_aa: CASRPQGAAGNTIYF; cdr3_nt: TGTGCCAGCAGACCTCAGGGGGCGGCTGGAAACACCATATATTTT; v_call: TRBV27; d_call: TRBD1; j_call: TRBJ1-3; clone_size: few
cdr3_aa: CASSSQGTYQPQHF; cdr3_nt: TGTGCCAGTAGTTCACAGGGGACCTATCAGCCCCAGCATTTT; v_call: TRBV19; d_call: TRBD1; j_call: TRBJ1-5; clone_size: -
cdr3_aa: CASSQVPGQGGAFF; cdr3_nt: TGTGCCAGCAGCCAAGTCCCGGGACAGGGGGGAGCTTTCTTT; v_call: TRBV28; d_call: TRBD1; j_call: TRBJ1-1; clone_size: -
cdr3_aa: CASSWWGDRGSGANVLTF; cdr3_nt: TGTGCCAGCAGCTGGTGGGGGGACAGGGGCTCTGGGGCCAACGTCCTGACTTTC; v_call: TRBV5-8; d_call: TRBD1; j_call: TRBJ2-6; clone_size: -
cdr3_aa: CASLADYNEQFF; cdr3_nt: TGTGCCAGTCTAGCGGACTACAATGAGCAGTTCTTC; v_call: TRBV2; d_call: TRBD2; j_call: TRBJ2-1; clone_size: -
cdr3_aa: CASSDGTGAYNEQFF; cdr3_nt: TGTGCCAGCAGCGACGGGACAGGGGCCTACAATGAGCAGTTCTTC; v_call: TRBV9; d_call: TRBD1; j_call: TRBJ2-1; clone_size: -
cdr3_aa: CASTYGGSSTDTQYF; cdr3_nt: TGTGCCAGCACTTACGGGGGGAGTTCGACAGATACGCAGTATTTT; v_call: TRBV7-2; d_call: TRBD2; j_call: TRBJ2-3; clone_size: -
cdr3_aa: CASSVRAYADQAFF; cdr3_nt: TGTGCCAGCAGCGTCAGGGCCTACGCAGATCAAGCTTTCTTT; v_call: TRBV9; d_call: -; j_call: TRBJ1-1; clone_size: -
cdr3_aa: CASSLGTGGSETQYF; cdr3_nt: TGTGCCAGCAGCTTGGGGACAGGGGGTTCAGAGACCCAGTACTTC; v_call: TRBV5-5; d_call: TRBD1; j_call: TRBJ2-5; clone_size: -
cdr3_aa: CASSLTSGSSYEQYF; cdr3_nt: TGTGCCAGCAGCCTGACTAGCGGGAGCTCCTACGAGCAGTACTTC; v_call: TRBV4-2; d_call: TRBD2; j_call: TRBJ2-7; clone_size: few
cdr3_aa: CATSRVSSSYNEQFF; cdr3_nt: TGTGCCACCAGCAGAGTGTCTAGCTCCTACAATGAGCAGTTCTTC; v_call: TRBV15; d_call: -; j_call: TRBJ2-1; clone_size: -
cdr3_aa: CASSSHRRVQPYGYTF; cdr3_nt: TGTGCCAGCAGTTCGCATAGACGGGTGCAACCCTATGGCTACACCTTC; v_call: TRBV27; d_call: -; j_call: TRBJ1-2; clone_size: -
cdr3_aa: CATTPRGTDTQYF; cdr3_nt: TGTGCCACGACTCCTCGCGGCACAGATACGCAGTATTTT; v_call: TRBV19; d_call: -; j_call: TRBJ2-3; clone_size: -
cdr3_aa: CASSVGQASQPQHF; cdr3_nt: TGTGCCAGCAGCGTAGGCCAGGCCTCACAGCCCCAGCATTTT; v_call: TRBV9; d_call: -; j_call: TRBJ1-5; clone_size: -
cdr3_aa: CASSATSATDTQYF; cdr3_nt: TGTGCCAGCTCAGCAACTAGCGCCACAGATACGCAGTATTTT; v_call: TRBV18; d_call: TRBD2; j_call: TRBJ2-3; clone_size: -
cdr3_aa: CASSYSQDYQPQHF; cdr3_nt: TGTGCCAGCAGTTACAGCCAGGACTATCAGCCCCAGCATTTT; v_call: TRBV6-2/TRBV6-3; d_call: -; j_call: TRBJ1-5; clone_size: -
cdr3_aa: CASSEIGAGELFF; cdr3_nt: TGTGCCAGCAGCGAAATTGGAGCCGGGGAGCTGTTTTTT; v_call: TRBV2; d_call: -; j_call: TRBJ2-2; clone_size: -
cdr3_aa: CASSPGRSTDTQYF; cdr3_nt: TGTGCCAGCAGCCCAGGGCGGAGCACAGATACGCAGTATTTT; v_call: TRBV7-3; d_call: -; j_call: TRBJ2-3; clone_size: -
cdr3_aa: CASSRSPETSDSYEQYF; cdr3_nt: TGTGCCAGCAGCAGGAGCCCGGAGACTAGCGACTCCTACGAGCAGTACTTC; v_call: TRBV11-3; d_call: TRBD2; j_call: TRBJ2-7; clone_size: once
cdr3_aa: CASRLTSGSTDTQYF; cdr3_nt: TGTGCCAGCAGGTTGACTAGCGGGAGCACAGATACGCAGTATTTT; v_call: TRBV11-3; d_call: TRBD2; j_call: TRBJ2-3; clone_size: once
cdr3_aa: CASSLLPTRDEQFF; cdr3_nt: TGTGCCAGCAGCTTACTTCCTACTAGGGATGAGCAGTTCTTC; v_call: TRBV7-3; d_call: -; j_call: TRBJ2-1; clone_size: -
cdr3_aa: CASSRQGRYGYTF; cdr3_nt: TGTGCCAGCAGTCGACAGGGGAGATATGGCTACACCTTC; v_call: TRBV28; d_call: TRBD1; j_call: TRBJ1-2; clone_size: -
cdr3_aa: CASSAQPGRERRTPYEQYF; cdr3_nt: TGTGCCAGCAGCGCCCAACCCGGGCGGGAGAGGCGTACGCCCTACGAGCAGTACTTC; v_call: TRBV7-2; d_call: TRBD2; j_call: TRBJ2-7; clone_size: -
cdr3_aa: CASSFILGGREKLFF; cdr3_nt: TGTGCCAGCAGCTTTATCCTCGGGGGTCGGGAAAAACTGTTTTTT; v_call: TRBV7-9; d_call: -; j_call: TRBJ1-4; clone_size: -
cdr3_aa: CASSGRTSGRTDTQYF; cdr3_nt: TGCGCCAGCAGCGGAAGGACTAGCGGGAGGACAGATACGCAGTATTTT; v_call: TRBV4-1; d_call: TRBD2; j_call: TRBJ2-3; clone_size: -
cdr3_aa: CASSNRTGNYGYTF; cdr3_nt: TGTGCCAGTAGTAACCGGACAGGGAACTATGGCTACACCTTC; v_call: TRBV19; d_call: TRBD1; j_call: TRBJ1-2; clone_size: -
cdr3_aa: CASSYRGGTYNEQFF; cdr3_nt: TGTGCCAGCAGTTACAGGGGGGGTACCTACAATGAGCAGTTCTTC; v_call: TRBV6-5; d_call: -; j_call: TRBJ2-1; clone_size: -
cdr3_aa: CASSQDRGVAGVEETQYF; cdr3_nt: TGCGCCAGCAGCCAAGATCGAGGGGTAGCGGGAGTGGAAGAGACCCAGTACTTC; v_call: TRBV4-1; d_call: TRBD2; j_call: TRBJ2-5; clone_size: -
cdr3_aa: CASSFSANYGYTF; cdr3_nt: TGTGCCAGCAGTTTCAGCGCTAACTATGGCTACACCTTC; v_call: TRBV27; d_call: -; j_call: TRBJ1-2; clone_size: -
cdr3_aa: CASSRRSGQGITPNYGYTF; cdr3_nt: TGCGCCAGCAGCCGACGATCGGGACAGGGGATAACCCCTAACTATGGCTACACCTTC; v_call: TRBV5-1; d_call: TRBD1; j_call: TRBJ1-2; clone_size: -
cdr3_aa: CASSEGLAGGVRDTQYF; cdr3_nt: TGTGCCAGCAGCGAGGGACTAGCGGGAGGGGTTAGAGATACGCAGTATTTT; v_call: TRBV5-4; d_call: TRBD2; j_call: TRBJ2-3; clone_size: once
cdr3_aa: CASSDRGNTEAFF; cdr3_nt: TGTGCCAGCTCCGACAGGGGTAACACTGAAGCTTTCTTT; v_call: TRBV10-3; d_call: TRBD1; j_call: TRBJ1-1; clone_size: few
cdr3_aa: CASSGDRGFYEQYF; cdr3_nt: TGTGCCAGCAGTGGCGACAGGGGATTCTACGAGCAGTACTTC; v_call: TRBV27; d_call: TRBD1; j_call: TRBJ2-7; clone_size: -
cdr3_aa: CASSPDSNEQFF; cdr3_nt: TGTGCCAGCAGCCCCGACTCCAATGAGCAGTTCTTC; v_call: TRBV12-3/TRBV12-4; d_call: -; j_call: TRBJ2-1; clone_size: -
cdr3_aa: CASSSTGGRNEQFF; cdr3_nt: TGTGCCAGCAGTTCGACAGGGGGTCGCAATGAGCAGTTCTTC; v_call: TRBV6-4; d_call: TRBD1; j_call: TRBJ2-1; clone_size: -
cdr3_aa: CSASRLAAVGGVNTEAFF; cdr3_nt: TGCAGTGCTAGTCGACTGGCGGCGGTGGGGGGTGTGAACACTGAAGCTTTCTTT; v_call: TRBV20-1; d_call: -; j_call: TRBJ1-1; clone_size: -
cdr3_aa: CARGRGPNTGELFF; cdr3_nt: TGCGCCAGGGGGCGGGGGCCGAACACCGGGGAGCTGTTTTTT; v_call: TRBV23-1; d_call: -; j_call: TRBJ2-2; clone_size: -
cdr3_aa: CASSPGQGFANEKLFF; cdr3_nt: TGTGCCAGCAGCCCGGGACAGGGGTTTGCTAATGAAAAACTGTTTTTT; v_call: TRBV7-6; d_call: TRBD1; j_call: TRBJ1-4; clone_size: -
cdr3_aa: CASSSNLGVSVQETQYF; cdr3_nt: TGTGCCAGCAGCTCAAACTTGGGTGTGAGCGTACAAGAGACCCAGTACTTC; v_call: TRBV7-2; d_call: -; j_call: TRBJ2-5; clone_size: -
cdr3_aa: CASSPSGRATGELFF; cdr3_nt: TGTGCCAGTAGTCCTAGCGGGAGGGCCACCGGGGAGCTGTTTTTT; v_call: TRBV19; d_call: TRBD2; j_call: TRBJ2-2; clone_size: few
cdr3_aa: CASSRPGTGGYNGYTF; cdr3_nt: TGCGCCAGCAGCAGACCAGGGACAGGGGGCTATAATGGCTACACCTTC; v_call: TRBV5-1; d_call: TRBD1; j_call: TRBJ1-2; clone_size: -
cdr3_aa: CASSKGLAGGSNEQFF; cdr3_nt: TGCGCCAGCAGCAAGGGGTTAGCGGGAGGGTCAAATGAGCAGTTCTTC; v_call: TRBV5-1; d_call: TRBD2; j_call: TRBJ2-1; clone_size: -
cdr3_aa: CASSFNQGATVTEAFF; cdr3_nt: TGTGCCAGCAGCTTTAACCAGGGGGCGACGGTGACTGAAGCTTTCTTT; v_call: TRBV7-9; d_call: TRBD1; j_call: TRBJ1-1; clone_size: -
cdr3_aa: CASSVGTGAGNTIYF; cdr3_nt: TGCGCCAGCAGCGTCGGAACAGGGGCTGGAAACACCATATATTTT; v_call: TRBV5-1; d_call: TRBD1; j_call: TRBJ1-3; clone_size: -
cdr3_aa: CASSQDSGSPTDTQYF; cdr3_nt: TGTGCCAGCAGCCAGGATAGCGGGAGCCCCACAGATACGCAGTATTTT; v_call: TRBV3-1/TRBV3-2; d_call: TRBD2; j_call: TRBJ2-3; clone_size: -
cdr3_aa: CASSQASGRGYEQFF; cdr3_nt: TGCGCCAGCAGCCAAGCTAGCGGGAGGGGGTATGAGCAGTTCTTC; v_call: TRBV4-1; d_call: TRBD2; j_call: TRBJ2-1; clone_size: -
cdr3_aa: CASSLQGARNQPQHF; cdr3_nt: TGTGCCAGCAGTTTACAGGGGGCGCGGAATCAGCCCCAGCATTTT; v_call: TRBV28; d_call: TRBD1; j_call: TRBJ1-5; clone_size: -
cdr3_aa: CASSHESGTSFWEQYF; cdr3_nt: TGTGCCAGCAGCCACGAATCCGGGACTAGCTTTTGGGAGCAGTACTTC; v_call: TRBV7-9; d_call: TRBD2; j_call: TRBJ2-7; clone_size: -
cdr3_aa: CASSRHRDRSYEQYF; cdr3_nt: TGTGCCAGCAGTCGTCACCGGGACAGGTCCTACGAGCAGTACTTC; v_call: TRBV6-5; d_call: TRBD1; j_call: TRBJ2-7; clone_size: -
cdr3_aa: CASSLGGSSYEQYF; cdr3_nt: TGTGCCAGCAGTTTAGGGGGGAGCTCCTACGAGCAGTACTTC; v_call: TRBV27; d_call: -; j_call: TRBJ2-7; clone_size: -
cdr3_aa: CASRAQGIFSGNTIYF; cdr3_nt: TGTGCCAGTAGGGCACAGGGGATATTCTCTGGAAACACCATATATTTT; v_call: TRBV19; d_call: TRBD1; j_call: TRBJ1-3; clone_size: few
cdr3_aa: CASRPTAGEITEAFF; cdr3_nt: TGTGCCAGCAGGCCAACGGCGGGGGAGATAACTGAAGCTTTCTTT; v_call: TRBV9; d_call: -; j_call: TRBJ1-1; clone_size: -
cdr3_aa: CASSVVGETQYF; cdr3_nt: TGTGCCAGCAGCGTAGTCGGGGAGACCCAGTACTTC; v_call: TRBV9; d_call: -; j_call: TRBJ2-5; clone_size: once
cdr3_aa: CANNRGGNEKLFF; cdr3_nt: TGTGCCAACAACAGGGGGGGAAATGAAAAACTGTTTTTT; v_call: TRBV21-1; d_call: -; j_call: TRBJ1-4; clone_size: -
cdr3_aa: CATSDPYLTGELFF; cdr3_nt: TGTGCCACCAGTGATCCCTACCTCACCGGGGAGCTGTTTTTT; v_call: TRBV24-1; d_call: -; j_call: TRBJ2-2; clone_size: -
cdr3_aa: CSANRGMNEKLFF; cdr3_nt: TGCAGCGCCAACAGGGGGATGAATGAAAAACTGTTTTTT; v_call: TRBV29-1; d_call: TRBD1; j_call: TRBJ1-4; clone_size: -
cdr3_aa: CASSQVTGHTEAFF; cdr3_nt: TGTGCCAGCAGCCAAGTTACAGGGCACACTGAAGCTTTCTTT; v_call: TRBV3-1/TRBV3-2; d_call: -; j_call: TRBJ1-1; clone_size: -
cdr3_aa: CASSIPSGSSYNEQFF; cdr3_nt: TGTGCCAGCAGCATCCCTAGCGGGAGCTCCTACAATGAGCAGTTCTTC; v_call: TRBV9; d_call: TRBD2; j_call: TRBJ2-1; clone_size: -